The T cell receptor (beta chain) under discussion was sequenced for a study of shared clonotypes between healthy human individuals (dated by TCRdb to the early 2020s). Looking at the study overall: The cohort comprised a couple of women and a few men aged 18 to 49 years. Per donor, three plates each were used for CD4 naive and CD4 memory, two for CD8 naive, and one for CD8 memory. The study deeply sequenced blood TCR repertoires of about 5 healthy adults to estimate repertoire size and the extent of clonotype sharing between individuals. Libraries were prepared and TCR repertoires were sequenced by different laboratories using diverse techniques, in order to increase sequencing depth and limit assay-specific biases. Each donor's leukapheresis produced roughly between roughly 0.85 and 9.5 billion PBMCs.

Broad study findings and their caveats: Across a handful of donors, approximately 4.6% of naive CD4, more than 3% of naive CD8, around 2.1% of memory CD4, and approximately 0.4% of memory CD8 clonotypes were shared. Naive subsets generally had larger estimated clonotype richness than memory subsets. Even with the large sequencing depth, rarefaction of the sorted-subset datasets indicated that sequencing was incomplete. The small number of donors limited the genetic and exposure-history diversity represented. Only blood was sampled, and tissue TCR repertoires likely differ from those in blood. Pairwise subsampling led to the expectation that sequencing depth would affect the degree of clonotype sharing among donors. Compared with non-shared clonotypes, clonotypes shared by all four sorted-subset donors had higher generation probabilities.

Using the deep immunoSEQ assay, multiplex PCR amplified TCR CDR3 regions from genomic DNA. Extracted genomic DNA from each cell subset was distributed evenly across all wells of several immunoSEQ 96-well plates, and each plate was treated as a replicate. For sorted subsets, roughly 200 ng of genomic DNA, equivalent to some 30,000 T cell genomes, went into each replicate PCR. The purified libraries were quantified using a Qubit 3.0 fluorometer, sized with a Bioanalyzer 2100, and then quantified again using the KAPA Library Quantification kit. Every immunoSEQ 96-well plate was sequenced on a separate single-read 150-cycle Illumina NextSeq 550 flow cell. The study's processing was this. Because the immunoSEQ output held only junctional sequences and lacked quality scores, the filtering could not match the filtering applied to full-length reads. Sequences were annotated with PyIR, a Python wrapper for IgBLAST v1.9, using IMGT germline references to assign V/J genes and CDR3. Any read was removed if the V/J assignment was weak (E-value above 1e-6), the CDR3 was missing, or the read contained stop codons, out-of-frame junctions, or ambiguous translated residues. A V3J clonotype was defined by an identical inferred V gene, J gene, and CDR3 amino acid sequence. The percentage overlap between two repertoires was calculated by dividing the number of shared unique clonotypes by the size of the smaller repertoire. Three approaches were used to assess repertoire richness: RTK rarefaction, the Chao1 estimator, and Recon v2.1 estimates of unobserved clonotypes. Generation probabilities were computed with OLGA for all TCRbeta clonotypes obtained by the gDNA method from several donors. TCRdb limited this immuneACCESS table to in-frame rearrangements with V and J called. A share of clones is missing; checked studies link under half to unresolved V genes, and the rest is unexplained. Clonal size and the V and J genes are those of that table, whereas D and trimming came from the DNA. This sample is represented by 700,000 or so clones; 60% to 80% of them were singletons. Of the sample, 1.8% is held by the ten largest clones.

On this clone: Its antigen is still unknown. No base-level quality is on record; no much larger clone is a single base apart.

The donors were healthy, HIV-negative adults who had no recently reported acute infections or vaccinations. Only Caucasian adults living in Nashville, Tennessee, USA were represented among the donors. Magnetic negative selection was used to enrich CD4+ T cells, after which naive cells were positively selected on CD45RA and the negative fraction became the memory subset. Blood was collected by leukapheresis, and PBMCs were isolated by Ficoll-Histopaque density gradient centrifugation and then cryopreserved in liquid nitrogen vapor phase. Purity and quantity of every magnetically sorted T cell population were checked by analytical flow cytometry. Each sorted fraction had its genomic DNA isolated and then quantified by UV absorbance on a Nanodrop 2000c. The sequence derives from a woman in her 30s in good health. Source material: memory CD4+ T cells sorted from blood. Interpreted using the paper, the cell subset or site label stands for: CD45RA-negative fraction.

CDR3 sequence: CASSELAGEQFF. The DNA reads as follows: TGTGCCAGCAGCGAACTAGCGGGAGAGCAGTTCTTC. Here the chain combines TRBV7-3 and TRBJ2-1; TRBD2 fits 10 bases in the junction. Including cysteine and phenylalanine, the CDR3 has 12 amino acids. Here the CDR3 DNA is all that survives: 36 bases in frame from base 1. The germline V gene supplies CDR1 SGHTA and CDR2 FQGTGA. Ends trimmed: V by 5 bases, J by 10 bases; bases unmatched to a gene: 2.